The 27 T cell receptor beta chains presented below share a single source sample, sequenced in a study of graft-versus-host responses after intestinal transplantation. Graft samples were processed, releasing intraepithelial and lamina propria lymphocytes. Assay used: immunoSEQ multiplex PCR; TCRdb lists only in-frame clones, some missing. The table lists under 75,000 clones, around 86% of them singletons. The source was ileum tissue, collected roughly 54 weeks after transplant. These receptor sequences come from a human patient who received an intestinal transplant, so some T cells may come from the graft donor.

The V and J genes are TRBV27 and TRBJ2-5; 7 bases map to TRBD1. Gene TRBJ2-7 matches the end of the DNA better, so the J call may be wrong. The CDR3 is made up of 12 amino acids. The germline CDR1 and CDR2 sequences are MNHEY and SMNVEV (reference sequence). CDR3 protein: CAGKTGFYEQYF. As DNA, the CDR3 is TGTGCCGGAAAGACAGGGTTTTACGAGCAGTACTTC.

The rearrangement joins TRBV2 to TRBJ2-3, with D hard to call. Germline V gene sequence: CDR1 SNHLY, CDR2 FYNNEI. The CDR3 is 14 residues long. V was cut by 1 base and J by 2 bases, with 7 bases left in between. This chain's CDR3 is CASSEVRFTDTQYF. The CDR3 nucleotides are TGTGCCAGCAGTGAAGTTAGGTTCACAGATACGCAGTATTTT.

This chain links TRBV5-5 with TRBJ2-5; D perhaps matches TRBD1 (6 bases). The germline gives CDR1 SGHKS, CDR2 YYEKEE (reference sequence). The CDR3 runs 14 residues. V was clipped by 2 bases and J by 4 bases, with 12 bases between them. The CDR3 DNA reads as TGTGCCAGCAGCTTATCACAGGGTGGAGAGACCCAGTACTTC. Translating gives CASSLSQGGETQYF. The complete variable domain, with remaining parts taken from reference TRBV5-5 and TRBJ2-5, reads DAGVTQSPTHLIKTRGQQVTLRCSPISGHKSVSWYQQVLGQGPQFIFQYYEKEERGRGNFPDRFSARQFPNYSSELNVNALLLGDSALYLCASSLSQGGETQYFGPGTRLLVL.

The rearrangement uses TRBV6-6 and TRBJ1-1; D unresolved. Germline loops: CDR1 MNHNY, CDR2 SVGAGI (reference sequence). This CDR3 has 14 amino acids. Trimming stripped 5 bases from V and 4 bases from J, with 14 bases between. In DNA, the CDR3 is TGTGCCAGCAGTGACCTGCCCCTGCGCACTGAAGCTTTCTTT. Its translation: CASSDLPLRTEAFF.

The genes are TRBV28 and TRBJ1-1, with no clear D. V dropped 3 bases and J dropped 5 bases, with 10 bases sitting between them. Germline V lookup: CDR1 MDHEN, CDR2 SYDVKM. The CDR3 has 13 residues. CDR3 in DNA: TGTGCCAGCAGTTTTAACCCGAGGACTGAAGCTTTCTTT. Its protein product is CASSFNPRTEAFF.

The chain has TRBV27 and TRBJ2-3; 10 bases are shared with TRBD2. This CDR3 comprises 14 residues. Germline V gene sequence: CDR1 MNHEY, CDR2 SMNVEV (reference sequence). Trimming removed 5 bases from V and 6 bases from J; junction bases left unmatched: 5. The CDR3 nucleotides are TGTGCCAGCAGTCTCGGACTAGCGGAGGATACGCAGTATTTT. Encoded protein: CASSLGLAEDTQYF.

The sample holds one count of this clone. This sequence joins TRBV6-1 and TRBJ2-1; 9 bases are a match to TRBD1. V shed 4 bases, J shed 6 bases, and the junction held 10 bases outside the gene matches. The germline gives CDR1 MNHNS, CDR2 SASEGT. This CDR3 region has 16 residues. The CDR3 DNA is TGTGCCAGCAGTGGGCGGTTGGGACAGGGCTTCAATGAGCAGTTCTTC. It codes for CASSGRLGQGFNEQFF.

V is TRBV2 and J is TRBJ2-1, with D maybe TRBD2 (6 bases). The length of the CDR3 is 14 residues. Germline loops: CDR1 SNHLY, CDR2 FYNNEI. Trimming removed 1 base at V and 3 bases at J, with 7 bases between. CDR3 protein: CASSEGRDYNEQFF. The DNA for the CDR3 is TGTGCCAGCAGTGAAGGGCGGGACTACAATGAGCAGTTCTTC.

V is TRBV5-6 and J is TRBJ2-7; D gene unclear. From germline, CDR1 is SGHDT and CDR2 YYEEEE. This CDR3 has 11 residues. Deletions cut 0 bases from V and 3 bases from J, with 1 base between. The CDR3 loop is CASSLGYEQYF. CDR3 in DNA: TGTGCCAGCAGCTTGGGCTACGAGCAGTACTTC.

This sequence joins TRBV5-5 and TRBJ2-4; TRBD1 matches 7 bases. Germline CDR1 SGHKS, CDR2 YYEKEE (reference sequence). The CDR3 extends over 14 amino acids. Unmatched junction bases numbered 6, after V lost 4 bases and J lost 5 bases. Here the CDR3 reads CASSPVDRQNIQYF. The CDR3 DNA follows: TGTGCCAGCAGCCCGGTGGACAGGCAAAACATTCAGTACTTC.

The chain employs TRBV6-5 and TRBJ2-2; TRBD1 aligns across 8 bases. CDR1 and CDR2 from the germline V gene are MNHEY and SVGAGI. The CDR3 covers 14 residues. With V trimmed by 7 bases and J by 3 bases, 4 bases remained unmatched. The chain's CDR3 is CASKWTGYTGELFF. The CDR3 DNA follows: TGTGCCAGCAAGTGGACAGGGTACACCGGGGAGCTGTTTTTT.

The chain links TRBV29-1 to TRBJ1-1, with 8 bases fitting TRBD1. The CDR3 is made up of 12 amino acids. The V segment lost 8 bases and the J segment 7 bases; nucleotides outside the gene matches: 9. Germline CDR1 and CDR2: SQVTM and ANQGSEA. The CDR3 is CSTGGGGGEAFF. In DNA form, the CDR3 reads TGCAGCACAGGGGGAGGAGGAGGTGAAGCTTTCTTT. Drawing the rest from reference TRBV29-1 and TRBJ1-1, the complete variable domain is SAVISQKPSRDICQRGTSLTIQCQVDSQVTMMFWYRQQPGQSLTLIATANQGSEATYESGFVIDKFPISRPNLTFSTLTVSNMSPEDSSIYLCSTGGGGGEAFFGQGTRLTVV.

This clone turned up a few times. The genes are TRBV6-5 and TRBJ2-7, with D perhaps matching TRBD2 (5 bases). CDR1 is MNHEY, CDR2 SVGAGI, per germline. This CDR3 is 14 amino acids long. Deletions cut 0 bases from V and 2 bases from J, with 8 bases between. In DNA, the CDR3 is TGTGCCAGCAGTTACTCGGCAGCGGCCTACGAGCAGTACTTC. Protein product: CASSYSAAAYEQYF.

This chain links TRBV13 with TRBJ1-1; maybe TRBD1 (5 bases). V lost 4 bases, J lost 2 bases, and 14 bases lay in between. Per germline, CDR1 PRHDT and CDR2 FYEKMQ (reference sequence). The CDR3 has 15 amino acids. CDR3 nucleotides: TGTGCCAGCAGCTCCTTCCAGACAGTTAACACTGAAGCTTTCTTT. This translates into CASSSFQTVNTEAFF.

The V call is TRBV25-1, the J call TRBJ2-7; TRBD1 matches at 7 bases. The V segment lost 5 bases and the J segment 0 bases; nucleotides outside the gene matches: 10. The CDR3 length is 16 residues. Germline V CDR1 and CDR2: MGHDK, SYGVNS. DNA for the CDR3: TGTGCCAGCAGTTCGAGAGTTTACAGGGGCTCCTACGAGCAGTACTTC. As protein: CASSSRVYRGSYEQYF.

A note on this clone: Other nucleotide sequences in the sample specify the same CDR3. The CDR3 loop is CASGLTGGGQPQHF. In DNA, the CDR3 is TGTGCTAGTGGTTTAACAGGGGGGGGCCAGCCCCAGCATTTT. This chain connects TRBV12-5 to TRBJ1-5, with 8 nucleotides matching TRBD1. The trim removed 3 bases at V and 7 bases at J, leaving 5 bases unmatched. The CDR3 spans 14 residues. Germline loops: CDR1 LGHNT, CDR2 FRNRAP.

The chain uses TRBV10-3 and TRBJ1-1; TRBD1 agrees at 8 bases. The germline V gene encodes CDR1 ENHRY and CDR2 SYGVKD. There are 14 residues in the CDR3. The V and J ends lost 9 bases and 3 bases, in that order; junction bases with no gene match: 9. As DNA, the CDR3 is TGTGCCATTTCAGCAGGGGGCGCGGACACTGAAGCTTTCTTT. Translation gives CAISAGGADTEAFF.

The chain joins TRBV18 to TRBJ2-3; 9 bases agree with TRBD1. The V and J ends lost 4 bases and 0 bases, in that order; junction bases with no gene match: 5. Per germline, CDR1 KGHSH and CDR2 LQKENI. The CDR3 spans 16 residues. The CDR3 DNA reads as TGTGCCAGCTCACGAGGGACAGGGAAAAGCACAGATACGCAGTATTTT. Translation: CASSRGTGKSTDTQYF.

This clone was found a few times. The V call is TRBV7-2, the J call TRBJ2-6, with TRBD1 matching 8 bases. J lost 3 bases, V lost 0 bases, and 7 bases had no gene match. This CDR3 region has 18 residues. The V gene's germline CDR1 is SGHTA and CDR2 FQGNSA. The CDR3 DNA is TGTGCCAGCAGCTTAGCGCTTGGACAGGGCGGTGGGGCCAACGTCCTGACTTTC. Its translation is CASSLALGQGGGANVLTF.

V usage is TRBV19 and J usage is TRBJ2-3; no clear D gene. The CDR3 spans 15 residues. Germline values: CDR1 LNHDA, CDR2 SQIVND (reference sequence). Trimming left V 7 bases short and J 0 bases short, with 14 bases between. CDR3 sequence (DNA): TGTGCCAGTAATGAGGTCCCCGATAGCACAGATACGCAGTATTTT. Its translation is CASNEVPDSTDTQYF.

This clone has a single count. The V gene is TRBV7-9, the J gene TRBJ2-5, with 12 bases aligning to TRBD2. J was trimmed by 3 bases and V by 5 bases; bases with no gene match: 7. The CDR3 extends over 16 amino acids. Per germline, CDR1 SEHNR and CDR2 FQNEAQ (reference sequence). CDR3 coding DNA: TGTGCCAGCAGCAAGTTCGGACTAGCGGGAAAAGAGACCCAGTACTTC. Protein: CASSKFGLAGKETQYF. The variable domain in full, completed from reference TRBV7-9 and TRBJ2-5, reads DTGVSQNPRHKITKRGQNVTFRCDPISEHNRLYWYRQTLGQGPEFLTYFQNEAQLEKSRLLSDRFSAERPKGSFSTLEIQRTEQGDSAMYLCASSKFGLAGKETQYFGPGTRLLVL.

This clone was picked up one time. The V gene is TRBV20-1, the J gene TRBJ1-2; D gene ambiguous. In germline, CDR1 is DFQATT, CDR2 SNEGSKA (reference sequence). The ends were cut back, 3 bases at V and 3 bases at J, with 2 bases in the middle. This CDR3 region has 10 residues. The DNA of the CDR3 is TGCAGTGCTAGGGACTATGGCTACACCTTC. It yields the protein CSARDYGYTF.

The rearrangement uses TRBV5-4 and TRBJ2-3, with 9 positions matching TRBD1. The CDR3 runs to 16 residues. Germline V gene data show CDR1 as SGHNT and CDR2 as YYREEE (reference sequence). With 5 bases clipped from V and 1 base from J, the junction kept 8 bases outside the gene matches. The DNA for the CDR3 is TGTGCCAGCAGGTCGAGCCGGGACAGGGGCACAGATACGCAGTATTTT. Amino acids: CASRSSRDRGTDTQYF.

This clone was picked up one time. The V and J genes are TRBV28 and TRBJ2-5, with TRBD2 matching over 7 bases. CDR1 is MDHEN and CDR2 is SYDVKM in the germline V gene. The junction had 5 bases not matched to a gene; V was cut back by 2 bases and J by 2 bases. The CDR3 is 15 amino acids. The CDR3 spells CASSLPLGGQETQYF. For the CDR3, the DNA is TGTGCCAGCAGTTTACCCCTCGGGGGGCAAGAGACCCAGTACTTC.

The rearrangement joins TRBV7-2 to TRBJ1-4; D is possibly TRBD1 (5 bases). The CDR3 has 16 amino acids. CDR1 SGHTA and CDR2 FQGNSA come from the germline V gene. Trimming stripped 2 bases from V and 0 bases from J, with 10 bases between. DNA of the CDR3: TGTGCCAGCAGCTTATGGGACGTCGCAACTAATGAAAAACTGTTTTTT. Amino acids: CASSLWDVATNEKLFF.

This clone is a singleton in its sample. Germline is not matched at one junction end, which may reflect a read error. The gene calls are TRBV14 and TRBJ2-1, with TRBD2 identical over 8 bases. The germline V gene encodes CDR1 SGHDN and CDR2 FVKESK. The CDR3 runs 19 residues. This CDR3 is CASTQNPLLAAPFYNEQFF. CDR3 in DNA: TGTGCCAGCACCCAAAATCCATTACTAGCGGCCCCTTTCTACAATGAGCAGTTCTTC.

V and J are TRBV5-1 and TRBJ1-2; 7 bases line up with TRBD1. The trim removed 0 bases at V and 3 bases at J, leaving 2 bases unmatched. Germline V CDR1 and CDR2: SGHRS, YFSETQ. This CDR3 contains 14 residues. The CDR3 reads CASSLGGGDYGYTF. CDR3 sequence (DNA): TGCGCCAGCAGCTTGGGAGGGGGCGACTATGGCTACACCTTC.